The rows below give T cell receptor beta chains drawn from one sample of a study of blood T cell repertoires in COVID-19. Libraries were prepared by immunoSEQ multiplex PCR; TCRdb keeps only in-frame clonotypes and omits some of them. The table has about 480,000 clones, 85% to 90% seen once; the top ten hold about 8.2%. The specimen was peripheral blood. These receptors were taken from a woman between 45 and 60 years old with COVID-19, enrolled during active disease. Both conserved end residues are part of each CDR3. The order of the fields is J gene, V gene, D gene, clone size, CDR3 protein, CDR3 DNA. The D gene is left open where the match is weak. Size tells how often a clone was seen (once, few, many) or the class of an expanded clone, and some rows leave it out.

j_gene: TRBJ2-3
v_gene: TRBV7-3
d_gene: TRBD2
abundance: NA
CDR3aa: CASSLLGLPADTQYF
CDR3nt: TGTGCCAGCAGCTTATTGGGACTACCTGCAGATACGCAGTATTTT

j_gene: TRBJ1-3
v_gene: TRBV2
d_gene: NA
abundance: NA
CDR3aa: CASGGTGNTIYF
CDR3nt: TGTGCCAGCGGGGGGACTGGAAACACCATATATTTT

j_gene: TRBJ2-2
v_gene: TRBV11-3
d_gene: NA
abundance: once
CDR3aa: CATKLTSTAGELFF
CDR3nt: TGTGCGACAAAGCTTACGAGTACTGCCGGGGAGCTGTTTTTT

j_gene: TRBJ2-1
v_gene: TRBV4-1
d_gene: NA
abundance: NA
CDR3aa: CASSQGGNEQFF
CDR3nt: TGCGCCAGCAGCCAAGGAGGAAATGAGCAGTTCTTC

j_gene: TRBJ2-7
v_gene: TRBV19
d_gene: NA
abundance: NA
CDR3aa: CASSIARSYEQYF
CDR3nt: TGTGCCAGTAGTATAGCACGGTCCTACGAGCAGTACTTC

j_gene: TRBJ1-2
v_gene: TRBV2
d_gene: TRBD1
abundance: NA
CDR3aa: CASSLITGQGNGYTF
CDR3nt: TGTGCCAGCAGTCTGATCACGGGACAGGGTAACGGCTACACCTTC

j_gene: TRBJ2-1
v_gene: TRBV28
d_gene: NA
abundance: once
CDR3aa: CASSQGTVYNEQFF
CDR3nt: TGTGCCAGCAGCCAGGGGACGGTTTACAATGAGCAGTTCTTC

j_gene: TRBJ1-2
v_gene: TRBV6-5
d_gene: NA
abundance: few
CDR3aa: CASSYSTGSGSYGYTF
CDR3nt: TGTGCCAGCAGTTACTCGACAGGATCGGGATCCTATGGCTACACCTTC

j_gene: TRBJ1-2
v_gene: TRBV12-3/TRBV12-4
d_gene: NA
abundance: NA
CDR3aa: CASSFTGQPRF
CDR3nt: TGTGCCAGCAGTTTTACTGGACAGCCTCGCTTC

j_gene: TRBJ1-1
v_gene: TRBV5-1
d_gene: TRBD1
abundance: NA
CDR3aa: CASRYRDRDTEAFF
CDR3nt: TGCGCCAGCAGATACCGGGACAGGGACACTGAAGCTTTCTTT

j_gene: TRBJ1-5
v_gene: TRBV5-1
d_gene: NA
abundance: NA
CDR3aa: CASSLEGLHQPQHF
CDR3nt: TGCGCCAGCAGCTTGGAGGGACTTCATCAGCCCCAGCATTTT

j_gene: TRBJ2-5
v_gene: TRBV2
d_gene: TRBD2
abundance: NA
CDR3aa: CASSGGLAVQETQYF
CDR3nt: TGTGCCAGCAGTGGGGGACTAGCGGTTCAAGAGACCCAGTACTTC

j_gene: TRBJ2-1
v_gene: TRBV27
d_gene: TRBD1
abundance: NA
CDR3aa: CASSLTGGYEQFF
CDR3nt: TGTGCCAGCAGCCTAACAGGGGGCTATGAGCAGTTCTTC

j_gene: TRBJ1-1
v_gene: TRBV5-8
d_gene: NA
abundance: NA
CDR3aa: CASSLGVSGDTEAFF
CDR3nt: TGTGCCAGCAGCTTGGGGGTTTCGGGGGACACTGAAGCTTTCTTT

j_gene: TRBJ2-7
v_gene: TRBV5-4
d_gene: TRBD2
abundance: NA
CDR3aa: CASSKGLAGGTSSYEQYF
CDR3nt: TGTGCCAGCAGCAAGGGACTAGCGGGGGGGACCAGCTCCTACGAGCAGTACTTC

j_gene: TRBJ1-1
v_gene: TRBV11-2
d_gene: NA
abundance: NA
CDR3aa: CASSPSGALNTEAFF
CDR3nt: TGTGCCAGCAGCCCCTCGGGAGCACTAAACACTGAAGCTTTCTTT

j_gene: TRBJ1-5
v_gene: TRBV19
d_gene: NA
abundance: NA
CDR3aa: CATRDVGQPQHF
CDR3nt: TGTGCCACCCGGGATGTTGGTCAGCCCCAGCATTTT

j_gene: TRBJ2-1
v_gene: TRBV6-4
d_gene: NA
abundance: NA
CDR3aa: CASSASIREEQFF
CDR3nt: TGTGCCAGCAGTGCCTCCATCCGGGAGGAGCAGTTCTTC

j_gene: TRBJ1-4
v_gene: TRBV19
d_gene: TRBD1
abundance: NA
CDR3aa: CASTSEAGGPYNEKLFF
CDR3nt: TGTGCCAGTACCAGCGAGGCAGGGGGGCCCTATAATGAAAAACTGTTTTTT

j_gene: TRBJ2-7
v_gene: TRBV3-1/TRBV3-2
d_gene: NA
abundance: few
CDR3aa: CASSQDSTSAVEQYF
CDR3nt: NA

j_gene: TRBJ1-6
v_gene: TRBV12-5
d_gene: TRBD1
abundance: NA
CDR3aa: CASGLSSGTDNSPLHF
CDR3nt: TGTGCTAGTGGTTTGAGCTCCGGGACAGATAATTCACCCCTCCACTTT

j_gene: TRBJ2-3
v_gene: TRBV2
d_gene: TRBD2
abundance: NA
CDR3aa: CASRISGGANHTDTQYF
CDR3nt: TGTGCCAGCAGGATTAGCGGGGGGGCGAATCACACAGATACGCAGTATTTT

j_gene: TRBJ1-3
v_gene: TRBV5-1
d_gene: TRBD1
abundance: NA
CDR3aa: CASSLTGAGNTIYF
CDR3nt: TGCGCCAGCAGCCTGACAGGGGCTGGAAACACCATATATTTT

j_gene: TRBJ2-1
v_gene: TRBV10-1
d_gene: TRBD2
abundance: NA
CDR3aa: CASSPGRFSYNEQFF
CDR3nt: TGCGCCAGCAGCCCCGGGAGGTTTTCCTACAATGAGCAGTTCTTC

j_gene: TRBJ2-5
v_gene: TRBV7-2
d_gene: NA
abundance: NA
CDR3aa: CASSRWGGGLQETQYF
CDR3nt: TGTGCCAGCAGCCGCTGGGGTGGCGGGCTTCAAGAGACCCAGTACTTC

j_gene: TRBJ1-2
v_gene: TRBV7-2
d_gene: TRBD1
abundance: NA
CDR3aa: CASSLAGTAYGYTF
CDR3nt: TGTGCCAGCAGCTTAGCCGGGACAGCCTATGGCTACACCTTC

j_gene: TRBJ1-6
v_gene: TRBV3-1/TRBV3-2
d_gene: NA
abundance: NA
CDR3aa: CASSPTVRNSPLHF
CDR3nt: TGTGCCAGCAGCCCAACTGTGAGGAATTCACCCCTCCACTTT

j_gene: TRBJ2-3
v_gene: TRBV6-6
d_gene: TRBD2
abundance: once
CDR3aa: CASSRTSGGLPPSTDTQYF
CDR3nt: TGTGCCAGCAGTCGGACTAGCGGGGGGCTCCCTCCTAGCACAGATACGCAGTATTTT

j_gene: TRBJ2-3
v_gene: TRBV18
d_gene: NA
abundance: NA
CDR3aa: CASSPVEGRSTQYF
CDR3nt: TGTGCCAGCTCACCAGTGGAGGGGCGGAGTACGCAGTATTTT

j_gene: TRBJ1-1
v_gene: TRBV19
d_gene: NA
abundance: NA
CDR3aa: CASSINLGSEAFF
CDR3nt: TGTGCCAGTAGTATAAATCTTGGCAGTGAAGCTTTCTTT

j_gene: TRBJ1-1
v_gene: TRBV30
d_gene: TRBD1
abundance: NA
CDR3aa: CAWTGQGNTEAFF
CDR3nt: TGTGCCTGGACCGGACAGGGAAACACTGAAGCTTTCTTT

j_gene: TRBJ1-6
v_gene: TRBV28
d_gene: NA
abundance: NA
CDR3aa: CASSGGGDMTPLHF
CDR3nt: TGTGCCAGCAGTGGCGGGGGCGATATGACACCCCTCCACTTT

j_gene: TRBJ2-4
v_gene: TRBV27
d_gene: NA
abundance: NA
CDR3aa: CASSLGSSGDIQYF
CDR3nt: TGTGCCAGCAGTTTGGGGAGTTCCGGGGACATTCAGTACTTC

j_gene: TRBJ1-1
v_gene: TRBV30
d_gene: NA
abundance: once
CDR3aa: CAWLTGTEAFF
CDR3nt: TGTGCCTGGTTGACAGGCACTGAAGCTTTCTTT

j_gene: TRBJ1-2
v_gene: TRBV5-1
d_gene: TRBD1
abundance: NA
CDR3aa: CASSTGQMVGANYGYTF
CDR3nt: TGCGCCAGCAGCACGGGACAGATGGTGGGAGCTAACTATGGCTACACCTTC

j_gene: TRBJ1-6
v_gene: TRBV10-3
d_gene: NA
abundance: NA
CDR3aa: CAFDRWVSPLHF
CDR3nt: TGTGCCTTCGACAGGTGGGTTTCACCCCTCCACTTT

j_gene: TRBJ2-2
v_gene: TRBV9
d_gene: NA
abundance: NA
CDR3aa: CASSSDPGELFF
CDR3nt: TGTGCCAGCAGCTCAGATCCCGGGGAGCTGTTTTTT

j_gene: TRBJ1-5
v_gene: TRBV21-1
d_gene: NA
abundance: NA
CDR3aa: CASPREGLGNQPQHF
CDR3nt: TGTGCCAGCCCCCGGGAGGGCCTGGGCAATCAGCCCCAGCATTTT

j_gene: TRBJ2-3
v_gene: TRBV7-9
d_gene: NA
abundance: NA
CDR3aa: CASSTQGSPSTDTQYF
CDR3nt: TGTGCCAGCAGCACACAGGGTTCCCCCAGCACAGATACGCAGTATTTT

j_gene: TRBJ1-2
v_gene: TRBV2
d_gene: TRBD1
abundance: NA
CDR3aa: CASSGDRGGYGYTF
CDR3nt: TGTGCCAGCTCTGGGGACAGGGGAGGCTATGGCTACACCTTC

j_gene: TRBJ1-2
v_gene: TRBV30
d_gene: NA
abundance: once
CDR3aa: CAWSPGHNYGYTF
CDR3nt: TGTGCCTGGAGTCCGGGACATAACTATGGCTACACCTTC

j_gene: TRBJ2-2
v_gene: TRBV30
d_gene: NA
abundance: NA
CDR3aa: CAWSLLTGELFF
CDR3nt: TGTGCCTGGAGTTTACTCACCGGGGAGCTGTTTTTT

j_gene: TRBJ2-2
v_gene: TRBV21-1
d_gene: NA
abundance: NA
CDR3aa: CARRAGGARTGELFF
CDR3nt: TGTGCCCGCAGGGCGGGGGGGGCCCGCACCGGGGAGCTGTTTTTT

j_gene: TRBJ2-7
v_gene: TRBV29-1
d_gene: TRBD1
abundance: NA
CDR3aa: CSVGGTGLYEQYF
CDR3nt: TGCAGCGTTGGGGGGACAGGGCTCTACGAGCAGTACTTC

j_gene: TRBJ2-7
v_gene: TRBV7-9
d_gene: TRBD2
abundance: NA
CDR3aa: CASSSAGGSYEQYF
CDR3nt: TGTGCCAGCAGCTCAGCGGGGGGGTCCTACGAGCAGTACTTC

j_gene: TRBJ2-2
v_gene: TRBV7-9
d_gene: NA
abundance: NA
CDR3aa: CASSNTGGGSAGELFF
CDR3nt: TGTGCCAGCAGTAATACGGGCGGAGGGAGTGCCGGGGAGCTGTTTTTT

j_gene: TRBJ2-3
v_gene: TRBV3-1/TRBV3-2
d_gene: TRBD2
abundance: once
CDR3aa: CASSFGTSGDAQYF
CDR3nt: TGTGCCAGCAGTTTCGGGACTAGCGGGGACGCGCAGTATTTT

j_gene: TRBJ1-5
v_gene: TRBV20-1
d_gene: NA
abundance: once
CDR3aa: CSASSGNQPQHF
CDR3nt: TGCAGTGCTAGTAGCGGCAATCAGCCCCAGCATTTT

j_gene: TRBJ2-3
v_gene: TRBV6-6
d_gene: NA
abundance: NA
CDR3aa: CASSYLEVDTQYF
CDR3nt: TGTGCCAGCAGTTACTTAGAGGTAGATACGCAGTATTTT

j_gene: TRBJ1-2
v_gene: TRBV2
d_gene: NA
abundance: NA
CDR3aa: CASRSGGNFNGYTF
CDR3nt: TGTGCCAGCCGCTCGGGGGGCAACTTTAATGGCTACACCTTC

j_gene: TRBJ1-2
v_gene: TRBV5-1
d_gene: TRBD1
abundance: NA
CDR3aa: CASSHDYRGRNYGYTF
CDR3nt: TGCGCCAGCAGCCACGATTACAGGGGGAGAAACTATGGCTACACCTTC

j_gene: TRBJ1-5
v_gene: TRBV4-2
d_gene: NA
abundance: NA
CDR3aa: CASSREQGLNQPQHF
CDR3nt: TGTGCCAGCAGCCGGGAACAGGGCCTAAATCAGCCCCAGCATTTT

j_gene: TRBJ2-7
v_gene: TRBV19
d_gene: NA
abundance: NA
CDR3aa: CASSSRVFGYEQYF
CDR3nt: TGTGCCAGTAGTTCCAGGGTCTTTGGCTACGAGCAGTACTTC

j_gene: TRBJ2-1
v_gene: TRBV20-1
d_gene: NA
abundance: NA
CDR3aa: CSARYDNEQFF
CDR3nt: TGCAGTGCTAGATATGACAATGAGCAGTTCTTC

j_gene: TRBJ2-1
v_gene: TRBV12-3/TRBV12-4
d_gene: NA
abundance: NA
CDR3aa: CASSFLDSEQFF
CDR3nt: TGTGCCAGCAGTTTCCTAGACTCCGAACAGTTCTTC

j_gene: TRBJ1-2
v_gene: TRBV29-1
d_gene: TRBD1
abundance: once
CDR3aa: CSVVGGQDYGYTF
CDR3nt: TGCAGCGTTGTTGGGGGACAGGACTATGGCTACACCTTC

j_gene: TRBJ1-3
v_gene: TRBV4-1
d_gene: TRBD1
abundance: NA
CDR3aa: CASSQVGQGFSGNTIYF
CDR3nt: TGCGCCAGCAGCCAAGTGGGACAGGGCTTCTCTGGAAACACCATATATTTT

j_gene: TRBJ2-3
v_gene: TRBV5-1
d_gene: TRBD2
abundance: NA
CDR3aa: CASNRRSSGASTDTQYF
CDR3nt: TGCGCCAGCAACCGGCGGTCTAGCGGGGCTAGCACAGATACGCAGTATTTT

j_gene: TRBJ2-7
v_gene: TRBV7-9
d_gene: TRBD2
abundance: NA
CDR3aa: CASSPSGTSGGAVYEQYF
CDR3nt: TGTGCCAGCAGCCCCTCGGGGACTAGCGGGGGGGCCGTTTACGAGCAGTACTTC